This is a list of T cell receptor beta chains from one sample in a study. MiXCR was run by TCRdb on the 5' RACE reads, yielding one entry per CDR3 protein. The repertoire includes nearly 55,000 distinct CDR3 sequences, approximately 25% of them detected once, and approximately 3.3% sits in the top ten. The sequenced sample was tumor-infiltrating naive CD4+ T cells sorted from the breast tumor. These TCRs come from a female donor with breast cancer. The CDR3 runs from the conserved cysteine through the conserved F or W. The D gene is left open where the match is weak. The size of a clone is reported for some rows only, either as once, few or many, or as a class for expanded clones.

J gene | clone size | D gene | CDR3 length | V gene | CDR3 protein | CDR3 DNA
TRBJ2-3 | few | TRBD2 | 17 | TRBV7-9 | CASSLRIRLADTDTQYF | TGTGCCAGCAGCCTGAGGATTCGGCTAGCGGACACAGATACGCAGTATTTT
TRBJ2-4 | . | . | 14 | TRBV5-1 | CASSADRPWDIQYF | TGCGCCAGCAGCGCGGACAGACCTTGGGACATTCAGTACTTC
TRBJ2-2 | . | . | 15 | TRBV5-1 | CASSLEGYGTGELFF | TGCGCCAGCAGCTTAGAGGGGTACGGCACCGGGGAGCTGTTTTTT
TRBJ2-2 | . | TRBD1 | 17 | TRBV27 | CASSPRRDRGQTGELFF | TGTGCCAGCAGTCCTCGCCGGGACAGGGGGCAAACCGGGGAGCTGTTTTTT
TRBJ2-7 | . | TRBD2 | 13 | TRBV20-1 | CSPSAGGPYEQYF | TGCAGTCCATCAGCGGGAGGGCCCTACGAGCAGTACTTC
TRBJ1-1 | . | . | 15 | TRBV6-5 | CASSRHGRMNTGAFF | TGTGCCAGCAGCCGCCACGGCAGGATGAACACCGGAGCTTTCTTT
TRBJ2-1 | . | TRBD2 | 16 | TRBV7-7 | CASSLLGAGAYNEQFF | TGTGCTAGCAGCTTACTTGGAGCGGGGGCCTACAATGAGCAGTTCTTC
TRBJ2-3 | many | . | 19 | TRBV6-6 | CASSYSLDPGEPSTDTQYF | TGTGCCAGCAGTTACTCGTTAGATCCGGGGGAGCCTAGCACAGATACGCAGTATTTT
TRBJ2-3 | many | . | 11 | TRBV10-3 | CAIRREDTQYF | TGTGCCATCAGGAGGGAGGACACGCAGTATTTT
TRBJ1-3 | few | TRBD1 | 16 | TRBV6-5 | CASSYGRQGARNTIYF | TGTGCCAGCAGTTACGGGAGACAGGGGGCTAGGAACACCATATATTTT
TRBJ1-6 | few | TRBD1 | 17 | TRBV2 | CASSEAPGTGGGSPLHF | TGTGCCAGCAGTGAAGCGCCTGGGACAGGGGGCGGTTCACCCCTCCACTTT
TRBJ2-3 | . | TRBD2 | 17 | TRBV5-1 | CASSSLTSGRDTDTQYF | TGCGCCAGCAGCTCCCTGACTAGCGGGAGGGACACAGATACGCAGTATTTT
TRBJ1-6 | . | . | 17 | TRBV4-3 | CASSQDARASYNSPLHF | TGCGCCAGCAGCCAAGACGCCAGGGCCTCCTATAATTCACCCCTCCACTTT
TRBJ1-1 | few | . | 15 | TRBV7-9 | CASSLRGQVGTEAFF | TGTGCCAGCAGCTTACGTGGGCAGGTGGGAACTGAAGCTTTCTTT
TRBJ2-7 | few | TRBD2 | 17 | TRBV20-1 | CSASPGWPGGDLGEQYF | TGCAGTGCTAGCCCCGGGTGGCCGGGGGGGGACCTTGGTGAGCAGTACTTC
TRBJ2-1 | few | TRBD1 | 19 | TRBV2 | CASRPMTGALGLSSNEQFF | TGTGCCAGCAGACCTATGACAGGGGCCCTTGGCCTATCGAGCAATGAGCAGTTCTTC
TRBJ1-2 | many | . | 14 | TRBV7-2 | CASSSYDRVDGYTF | TGTGCCAGCAGCTCCTATGATAGGGTAGACGGCTACACCTTC
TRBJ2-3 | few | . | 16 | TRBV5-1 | CASSLGAGGHTDTQYF | TGCGCCAGCAGCTTGGGGGCAGGTGGGCACACAGATACGCAGTATTTT
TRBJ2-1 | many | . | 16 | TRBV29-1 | CSVMVDGPSSYNEQFF | TGCAGCGTTATGGTAGACGGACCTAGCTCCTACAATGAGCAGTTCTTC
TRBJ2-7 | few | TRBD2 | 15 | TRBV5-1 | CASSRLAVLSYEQYF | TGCGCCAGCAGCCGGCTAGCGGTACTCTCCTACGAGCAGTACTTC
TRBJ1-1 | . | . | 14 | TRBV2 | CASRTLGGDTEAFF | TGTGCCAGCAGGACACTAGGAGGGGACACTGAAGCTTTCTTT
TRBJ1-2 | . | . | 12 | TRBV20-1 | CSANQRGAWETF | TGCAGTGCTAATCAGCGGGGGGCATGGGAGACCTTC
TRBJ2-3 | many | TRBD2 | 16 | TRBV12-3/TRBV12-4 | CASSFASGSNTDTQYF | TGTGCCAGCAGTTTCGCCAGCGGGAGTAACACAGATACGCAGTATTTT
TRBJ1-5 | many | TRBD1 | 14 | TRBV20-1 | CSAPDRVSNQPQHF | TGCAGTGCTCCCGACAGGGTGAGCAATCAGCCCCAGCATTTT
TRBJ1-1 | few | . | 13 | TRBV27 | CASSSKSVTEAFF | TGTGCCAGCAGTTCTAAGTCGGTTACTGAAGCTTTCTTT
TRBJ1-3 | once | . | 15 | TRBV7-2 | CASSSGLVAGNTIYF | TGTGCCAGCAGCTCGGGCCTGGTGGCAGGGAACACCATATATTTT
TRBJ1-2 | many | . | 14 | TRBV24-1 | CATSDPQKVYGYTF | TGTGCCACCAGTGACCCACAGAAAGTCTATGGCTACACCTTC
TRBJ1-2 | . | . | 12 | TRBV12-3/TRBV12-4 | CASSLANYGYTF | TGTGCCAGCAGTTTAGCCAACTATGGCTACACCTTC
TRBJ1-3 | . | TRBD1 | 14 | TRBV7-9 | CASNRQGSGNTIYF | TGTGCCAGCAACCGACAGGGAAGTGGAAACACCATATATTTT
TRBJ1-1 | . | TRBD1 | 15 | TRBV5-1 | CASKWQLQGDTEAFF | TGCGCCAGCAAATGGCAATTACAGGGGGACACTGAAGCTTTCTTT
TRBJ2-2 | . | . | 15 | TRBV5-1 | CASSLRTGRAGELFF | TGCGCCAGCAGCCTCCGGACAGGGAGGGCCGGGGAGCTGTTTTTT
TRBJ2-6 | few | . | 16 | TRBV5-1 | CASSSLGSSGANVLTF | TGCGCCAGCAGCTCCCTGGGGAGCTCTGGGGCCAACGTCCTGACTTTC
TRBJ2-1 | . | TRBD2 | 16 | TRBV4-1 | CASSQVWLAGGNGQFF | TGCGCCAGCAGCCAAGTCTGGCTAGCGGGTGGGAATGGGCAGTTCTTC
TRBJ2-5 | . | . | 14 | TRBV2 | CASCPRRGGETQYF | TGTGCCAGCTGCCCTAGGAGGGGTGGAGAGACCCAGTACTTC
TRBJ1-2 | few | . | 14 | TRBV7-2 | CANSLVGRGYGYTF | TGTGCCAACAGCTTAGTGGGTCGGGGCTATGGCTACACCTTC
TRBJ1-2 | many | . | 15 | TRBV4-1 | CASSHPSGQFYGYTF | TGCGCCAGCAGCCACCCATCTGGGCAGTTCTATGGCTACACCTTC
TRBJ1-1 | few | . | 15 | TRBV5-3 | CARSFRTVRNTEAFF | TGTGCCAGAAGCTTCAGGACAGTGCGGAACACTGAAGCTTTCTTT
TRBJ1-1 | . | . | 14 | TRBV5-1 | CASSLYAGGTEAFF | TGCGCCAGCAGCTTGTATGCAGGTGGCACTGAAGCTTTCTTT
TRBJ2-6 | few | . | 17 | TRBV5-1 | CASSLAAGRSGANVLTF | TGCGCCAGCAGCTTGGCCGCCGGTAGATCTGGGGCCAACGTCCTGACTTTC
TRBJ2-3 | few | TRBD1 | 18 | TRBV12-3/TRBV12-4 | CASSLSLLGDRSTDTQYF | TGTGCCAGCAGTTTGTCGCTTTTAGGGGACAGAAGCACAGATACGCAGTATTTT